The sample holds a few counts of the clone carrying this TCR beta chain. Regarding time point: blood 2 weeks post-SBRT. The treatment was: 15 Gy SBRT to primary tumor, nephrectomy 4 weeks later. The sample is drawn from a study of radiation and T cells in renal cell carcinoma. The protocol was immunoSEQ multiplex PCR, while the TCRdb copy is restricted to in-frame clones and leaves out a portion. The sample consists of around 60,000 clones, around 76% of them appearing once. V shed 11 bases, J shed 2 bases, and the junction held 9 bases outside the gene matches. Germline V gene sequence: CDR1 SEHNR, CDR2 FQNEAQ (reference sequence). The CDR3 has 16 residues.

This specimen consisted of blood, obtained from a patient whose treatment included radiotherapy and nephrectomy. This TCR was recovered from a man between 60 and 75 years old with renal cell carcinoma. This rearrangement joins TRBV7-9 to TRBJ2-6; 10 bases agree with TRBD1. The CDR3 here is CAAGTGAYAGANVLTF. The CDR3 coding sequence is TGTGCCGCCGGGACAGGGGCATATGCTGGGGCCAACGTCCTGACTTTC.